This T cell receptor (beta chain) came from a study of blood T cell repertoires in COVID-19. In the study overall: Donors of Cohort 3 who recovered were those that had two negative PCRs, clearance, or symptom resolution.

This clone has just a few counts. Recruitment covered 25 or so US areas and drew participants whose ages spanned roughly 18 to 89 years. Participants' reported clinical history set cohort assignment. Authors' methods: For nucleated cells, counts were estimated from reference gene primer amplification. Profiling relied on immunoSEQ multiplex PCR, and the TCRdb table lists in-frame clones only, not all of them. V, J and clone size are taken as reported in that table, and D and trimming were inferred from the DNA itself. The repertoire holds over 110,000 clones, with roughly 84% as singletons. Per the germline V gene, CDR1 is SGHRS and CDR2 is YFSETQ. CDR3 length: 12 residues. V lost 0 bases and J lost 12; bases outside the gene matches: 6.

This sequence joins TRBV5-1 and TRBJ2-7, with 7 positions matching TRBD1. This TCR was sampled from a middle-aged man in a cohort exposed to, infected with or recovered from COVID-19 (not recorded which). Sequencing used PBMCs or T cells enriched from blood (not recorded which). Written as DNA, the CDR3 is TGCGCCAGCAGCTTGGGACAGGGATTAAGGTACTTC. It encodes CASSLGQGLRYF. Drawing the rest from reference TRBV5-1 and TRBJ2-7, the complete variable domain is KAGVTQTPRYLIKTRGQQVTLSCSPISGHRSVSWYQQTPGQGLQFLFEYFSETQRNKGNFPGRFSGRQFSNSRSEMNVSTLELGDSALYLCASSLGQGLRYFGPGTRLTVT.